This TCR beta chain was sequenced in a study of T cells in Graves' hyperthyroidism and ophthalmopathy. General study results and limits: Expanded thyroid clonotypes (above 0.001) were mostly also found in blood.

The sample holds many counts of this clonotype. No antigen is known for it. The V end was cut by 5 bases, the J end by 1 base, with 11 bases between. This CDR3 spans 14 amino acids. CDR1 is ENHRY and CDR2 is SYGVKD in the germline V gene. The investigators amplified TCR beta CDR3 regions from RNA transcripts. During a first-round RT-PCR of the TCR CDR3, the HTBI primer set was used. From the multiplex PCR reads, TCRdb called clonotypes with MiXCR, one entry per CDR3 protein. Of about 640,000 distinct CDR3 sequences listed, about 45% are singletons. The TCR originated in an adult man with Graves' disease, either hyperthyroidism or ophthalmopathy (not recorded which). The chain couples TRBV10-3 to TRBJ1-1, with D possibly being TRBD1 (5 bases). The sequenced material came from peripheral blood or thyroid tissue (not recorded which). CDR3 in DNA: TGTGCCATCAGTCCAGGGAATCGGAACACTGAAGCTTTCTTT. Its translation: CAISPGNRNTEAFF.